These 13 T cell receptor beta chains were sequenced from one sample in a study of blood T cells in healthy people across ages. Together with a sample-barcoded 5' primer, a J-beta primer mix was included in a second PCR lasting roughly 6 to 12 cycles. MiXCR was run by TCRdb on the 5' RACE reads, yielding one entry per CDR3 protein. The data hold roughly 1,000,000 distinct CDR3 sequences, with roughly a quarter observed a single time. These data were also reused for a study on T cells of mothers and their children.

The sample was blood. These receptors were taken from a girl aged 2 to 9 in good health.

This clonotype showed up just a few times. This chain uses TRBV2 with TRBJ2-7; TRBD1 matches 10 bases. Germline V gives CDR1 SNHLY, CDR2 FYNNEI. The junction had 9 bases not matched to a gene; V was cut back by 4 bases and J by 6 bases. This CDR3 spans 15 amino acids. In DNA, the CDR3 is TGTGCCAGCAGTGGACAGGGGGCGCTTGCTACCGAGCAGTACTTC. Translated: CASSGQGALATEQYF.

The chain links TRBV6-6 to TRBJ2-2; D remains ambiguous. The CDR3 runs 12 residues. Trimming shortened V by 6 bases and J by 7 bases, and 9 bases separated the two germline ends. Germline loops: CDR1 MNHNY, CDR2 SVGAGI (reference sequence). Written as DNA, the CDR3 is TGTGCCAGCAGGGCCGGGTTCGGGGAGCTGTTTTTT. Protein: CASRAGFGELFF.

The sample holds a few counts of this clonotype. The V call is TRBV29-1, the J call TRBJ1-4; perhaps TRBD1 as D (5 bases). Germline loops: CDR1 SQVTM, CDR2 ANQGSEA. The CDR3 spans 13 residues. V was clipped by 4 bases and J by 8 bases, with 14 bases between them. CDR3 region: CSVVLTGGEKLFF. The CDR3 bases are TGCAGCGTTGTTTTGACGGGGGGGGAAAAACTGTTTTTT. The entire variable domain, with the rest obtained from reference TRBV29-1 and TRBJ1-4, is as follows: SAVISQKPSRDICQRGTSLTIQCQVDSQVTMMFWYRQQPGQSLTLIATANQGSEATYESGFVIDKFPISRPNLTFSTLTVSNMSPEDSSIYLCSVVLTGGEKLFFGSGTQLSVL.

The rearrangement joins TRBV12-3 or TRBV12-4 to TRBJ2-1, with 10 bases matching TRBD2. V gave up 6 bases and J gave up 0 bases; unmatched junction bases: 5. The CDR3 is 16 amino acids. The CDR3 reads CASRTSGLSSYNEQFF. In DNA, the CDR3 is TGTGCCAGCAGGACTAGCGGGCTAAGCTCCTACAATGAGCAGTTCTTC.

The rearrangement joins TRBV2 to TRBJ1-1; perhaps TRBD1 as D (5 bases). CDR3 length equals 16 residues. V lost 8 bases to trimming and J lost 0 bases, with 19 bases between them. Germline values: CDR1 SNHLY, CDR2 FYNNEI. CDR3 sequence: CASVWGPGGLNTEAFF. The DNA of the CDR3 is TGTGCCAGCGTGTGGGGCCCGGGCGGATTGAACACTGAAGCTTTCTTT.

This clonotype was seen a few times. Germline and junction disagree at one end, which may indicate a read error. The CDR3 spells CASRTHDNEKLSF. Here the CDR3 DNA reads TGTGCCAGTAGGACGCATGATAATGAAAAACTGTCTTTT. The chain carries TRBV19 and TRBJ1-4, with D unclear. The CDR3 is made up of 13 amino acids. Germline values: CDR1 LNHDA, CDR2 SQIVND (reference sequence).

This clonotype appeared a few times. This rearrangement joins TRBV10-3 to TRBJ1-5; tentative D call: TRBD1 (5 bases). The ends were cut back, 10 bases at V and 7 bases at J, with 17 bases in the middle. CDR3 length: 13 amino acids. The germline CDR1 and CDR2 sequences are ENHRY and SYGVKD. The CDR3 loop is CATHGGGEQPQHF. As DNA, the CDR3 is TGTGCCACCCACGGGGGGGGTGAGCAGCCCCAGCATTTT.

V usage is TRBV14 and J usage is TRBJ2-5; 7 nucleotides align to TRBD1. Germline values: CDR1 SGHDN, CDR2 FVKESK. The CDR3 is 17 amino acids. V shed 3 bases and J 2 bases; nucleotides not matched to a gene: 12. The CDR3 is CASSHTTGMGFQETQYF. CDR3 DNA: TGTGCCAGCAGCCATACGACAGGGATGGGCTTTCAAGAGACCCAGTACTTC.

This clonotype has just a few counts. V gene TRBV10-3 combines with J gene TRBJ2-3; no definite D call. Deletions cut 0 bases from V and 4 bases from J, with 11 bases between. Germline V gene data show CDR1 as ENHRY and CDR2 as SYGVKD. The CDR3 length is 15 residues. Here the CDR3 reads CAISESAKIADTQYF. CDR3 bases: TGTGCCATCAGTGAGTCTGCTAAAATAGCAGATACGCAGTATTTT.

This chain joins TRBV9 and TRBJ2-3; the D gene is possibly TRBD2 (5 bases). Germline V gene data show CDR1 as SGDLS and CDR2 as YYNGEE. The CDR3 loop spans 16 amino acids. Trimming left V 1 base short and J 0 bases short, with 12 bases between. CDR3 protein: CASSVFYRTSTDTQYF. CDR3 in DNA: TGTGCCAGCAGCGTATTTTACCGGACTAGCACAGATACGCAGTATTTT.

The genes are TRBV4-3 and TRBJ2-5, with TRBD1 as a possible D gene (6 bases). TRBJ2-1 explains the end of the DNA better; the J call may be wrong. In germline, CDR1 is LGHNA, CDR2 YSLEER. The CDR3 extends over 13 amino acids. The chain's CDR3 is CASGPDRGNEQFF. CDR3 sequence (DNA): TGCGCCAGTGGGCCGGACAGAGGCAATGAGCAGTTCTTC.

In this sample, this clonotype turned up a few times. The chain joins TRBV29-1 to TRBJ2-5; 8 bases are a match to TRBD2. Matching the DNA end better, TRBJ2-1 makes the J call doubtful. Germline V lookup: CDR1 SQVTM, CDR2 ANQGSEA. The CDR3 extends over 14 amino acids. The CDR3 region has the DNA TGCAGCGTCACACTAGCGGAGCTGGTGGATGAGCAGTTCTTC. Its translation: CSVTLAELVDEQFF.

The J gene is TRBJ2-2, the V gene TRBV29-1; possible D gene TRBD1, 6 bases. The CDR3 is 11 amino acids. From germline, CDR1 is SQVTM and CDR2 ANQGSEA. The V end was cut by 7 bases, the J end by 3 bases, with 6 bases between. The CDR3 is CSGQDTGELFF. CDR3 DNA sequence: TGCAGCGGACAGGACACCGGGGAGCTGTTTTTT.